This is a list of T cell receptor beta chains from one sample in a study of shared clonotypes between healthy human individuals. Measured with immunoSEQ multiplex PCR; TCRdb has only the in-frame clones, and not every one. The top ten hold about 1.8% of the sample, which has around 700,000 clones, approximately 75% seen once. The sample comprised memory CD4+ T cells sorted from blood. Every receptor here comes from a woman aged 25 to 39 in good health. CDR3s include the opening cysteine and the closing phenylalanine or tryptophan. The D gene is left open where the match is weak. A row's size may be missing; if present it is once, few, many or a size class.

D,length,J,V,size,DNA,CDR3
-,15,TRBJ2-7,TRBV30,-,TGTGCCTGGAGTGTACCAGGCTCCCTCTCCTACGAGCAGTACTTC,CAWSVPGSLSYEQYF
-,16,TRBJ2-1,TRBV21-1,once,TGTGCCAGCAGCAATTGGCAGCGGGAGGGTTCTTATGAGCAGTTCTTC,CASSNWQREGSYEQFF
TRBD1,13,TRBJ1-1,TRBV10-2,-,TGCGCCAGCACCGGACAGGGTGGGACTGAAGCTTTCTTT,CASTGQGGTEAFF
TRBD2,14,TRBJ2-7,TRBV18,-,TGTGCCAGCTCACCGGGACTAGCGGGAGACGAGCAGTACTTC,CASSPGLAGDEQYF
-,15,TRBJ2-2,TRBV14,-,TGTGCCAGCAGCCAAGCTAGTCTGAACACCGGGGAGCTGTTTTTT,CASSQASLNTGELFF
-,14,TRBJ2-5,TRBV2,-,TGTGCCAGCAGTGATCCCCCTCAGGGTGAGACCCAGTACTTC,CASSDPPQGETQYF
TRBD1,19,TRBJ1-3,TRBV7-7,-,TGTGCCAGCAGCTTAGTAGGGGACAGGGGGAGCTCGGTTGGAAACACCATATATTTT,CASSLVGDRGSSVGNTIYF
-,16,TRBJ2-7,TRBV6-8,-,TGTGCCAGCAGTTACTCGGAAGTGGGAGGCTCCTACGAGCAGTACTTC,CASSYSEVGGSYEQYF
-,16,TRBJ1-3,TRBV6-6,once,TGTGCCAGCAGTGCCCATACGGCTTCCTCTGGAAACACCATATATTTT,CASSAHTASSGNTIYF
-,14,TRBJ1-2,TRBV6-5,-,TGTGCCAGCAGTTACTCGCCTAGAACTTATGGCTACACCTTC,CASSYSPRTYGYTF
TRBD2,15,TRBJ2-7,TRBV28,-,TGTGCCAGCAGTTTAAGGGGACTAGCCTTATACGAGCAGTACTTC,CASSLRGLALYEQYF
-,13,TRBJ1-2,TRBV6-5,few,TGTGCCAGCAGTTCAAAGGAGGCCTATGGCTACACCTTC,CASSSKEAYGYTF
TRBD1,15,TRBJ1-4,TRBV15,-,TGTGCCACCAGCAGAGAGCAGGGGGGGAATGAAAAACTGTTTTTT,CATSREQGGNEKLFF
-,11,TRBJ1-1,TRBV6-5,-,TGTGCCAGCAGTGACAGAACTGAAGCTTTCTTT,CASSDRTEAFF
-,19,TRBJ1-5,TRBV30,-,TGTGCCTGGAGTCGTCCAGGGGCGGAGGCTTTCGGAGGTGATCAGCCCCAGCATTTT,CAWSRPGAEAFGGDQPQHF